Listed below are T cell receptor beta chains from one sample, sequenced in a study of blood T cell repertoires in COVID-19. TCRdb's copy holds only in-frame clones and misses some; the assay was immunoSEQ multiplex PCR. This sample yields about 400,000 clones, of which around nine tenths are seen a single time; about 3% belongs to the top ten. Sequenced sample: peripheral blood. All receptors come from a human donor in a cohort sampled during active COVID-19. Both conserved end residues are part of each CDR3. D genes are given only for firm matches. Size is stated for part of the rows, as once, few or many counts, or as a class when the clone is expanded.

TRBV2	TRBJ1-6	few	.	TGTGCCAGCAGTGAATTCGGGACAATCCGTTCCCCCCTCCACTTT	CASSEFGTIRSPLHF
TRBV5-8	TRBJ2-7	.	.	TGTGCCAGCAGCTTCACCTACGAGCAGTACTTC	CASSFTYEQYF
TRBV23-1	TRBJ1-2	.	TRBD1	TGCGCCAGCAGTCAATACCCGAGGGACAGGAAACCCTATGGCTACACCTTC	CASSQYPRDRKPYGYTF
TRBV30	TRBJ1-1	once	.	TGTGCCTGGAGTGTATTGTCTCTGGGTGGAGGGAAAGCTTTCTTT	CAWSVLSLGGGKAFF
TRBV5-1	TRBJ2-7	few	TRBD2	TGCGCCAGCAGCTTCCGGACTAGCGGGGGAAACTACGAGCAGTACTTC	CASSFRTSGGNYEQYF
TRBV6-5	TRBJ1-2	.	.	TGTGCCAGCACACCGAACGATTCAGGGTCCTATGGCTACACCTTC	CASTPNDSGSYGYTF
TRBV3-1/TRBV3-2	TRBJ1-2	.	TRBD1	TGTGCCAGCAGCCAAGATGGTCCAGGGGGGTACTATGGCTACACCTTC	CASSQDGPGGYYGYTF
TRBV11-2	TRBJ2-3	.	TRBD1	TGTGCCAGCAGCCCCGCCGGGACAGGAGTTTCCACAGATACGCAGTATTTT	CASSPAGTGVSTDTQYF
TRBV10-3	TRBJ1-5	.	.	TGTGCCATCAGTGAGTCCCTCAATCAGCCCCAGCATTTT	CAISESLNQPQHF
TRBV11-2	TRBJ2-2	.	.	TGTGCCAGCAGCTTAGATCCAGGATCCGGGGAGCTGTTTTTT	CASSLDPGSGELFF
TRBV19	TRBJ1-5	.	TRBD1	TGTGCCAGTAGTGGGACAGGGGATAACAATCAGCCCCAGCATTTT	CASSGTGDNNQPQHF
TRBV5-6	TRBJ2-5	.	.	TGTGCCAGCAGCTTTTGGAGCGACGAGACCCAGTACTTC	CASSFWSDETQYF
TRBV5-4	TRBJ1-5	many	TRBD1	TGTGCCAGCAGCACGGGACAGGGTACACCCCAGCATTTT	CASSTGQGTPQHF
TRBV5-6	TRBJ2-7	.	TRBD2	TGTGCCAGCAGCGCCGACCGGGGCGGGGGGGCCTGGGAGCAGTACTTC	CASSADRGGGAWEQYF
TRBV19	TRBJ2-7	once	TRBD2	TGTGCCAGTAGTATGGCGGGAGAGGGCCGCGAGCAGTACTTC	CASSMAGEGREQYF
TRBV5-1	TRBJ1-1	.	.	TGCGCCAGCAGCTTGGATGGTGTGCAGGGGACCACTGAAGCTTTCTTT	CASSLDGVQGTTEAFF
TRBV4-1	TRBJ2-3	.	.	TGCGCCAGCAGCCAAGACCCTAGCACAGATACGCAGTATTTT	CASSQDPSTDTQYF
TRBV28	TRBJ1-1	.	TRBD1	TGTGCCAGCAGTTTACCGAACAGGGGGGGAACTGAAGCTTTCTTT	CASSLPNRGGTEAFF
TRBV3-1/TRBV3-2	TRBJ2-5	.	TRBD2	TGTGCCAGCAGCATTGGGACTAGCGGGAGACAAGAGACCCAGTACTTC	CASSIGTSGRQETQYF
TRBV30	TRBJ2-3	once	TRBD1	TGTGCCTGGAGTACCAACAGGGGGGATACGCAGTATTTT	CAWSTNRGDTQYF
TRBV4-1	TRBJ2-2	few	.	TGCGCCAGCAGCCAAGAGCCCAAGCTGGGGGGAGTCGCCGGGGAGCTGTTTTTT	CASSQEPKLGGVAGELFF
TRBV7-3	TRBJ2-1	.	.	TGTGCCAGCAGCCCCCAGGGACTTTCTGGGAATGAGCAGTTCTTC	CASSPQGLSGNEQFF
TRBV30	TRBJ1-1	few	TRBD1	TGTGCCTGGAGCACAGGGGGGGATACTGAAGCTTTCTTT	CAWSTGGDTEAFF
TRBV18	TRBJ1-1	.	TRBD1	TGTGCCAGCTCACTTACTGGGACAGGGAACACTGAAGCTTTCTTT	CASSLTGTGNTEAFF
TRBV5-1	TRBJ2-1	.	.	TGCGCCAGCAGCTTGCAGGGATCGGACAATGAGCAGTTCTTC	CASSLQGSDNEQFF
TRBV6-2/TRBV6-3	TRBJ2-2	.	.	TGTGCCAGCAGCCAAGTTAGCGGACTTAACACCGGGGAGCTGTTTTTT	CASSQVSGLNTGELFF
TRBV19	TRBJ1-5	.	.	TGTGCCAGTAGTACGGACGGGGGGGTGGGTCAGCCCCAGCATTTT	CASSTDGGVGQPQHF
TRBV7-7	TRBJ2-2	.	TRBD2	TGTGCCAGCAGCTTGCGGGGGTCCGGGGAGCTGTTTTTT	CASSLRGSGELFF
TRBV6-1	TRBJ2-3	.	.	TGTGCCAGCAGTGAATGGGCAGGTTCATTGGCAGATACGCAGTATTTT	CASSEWAGSLADTQYF
TRBV12-3/TRBV12-4	TRBJ1-1	.	TRBD1	TGTGCCAGCAGTTTAGGACAGGGAGGTGAAGCTTTCTTT	CASSLGQGGEAFF
TRBV5-1	TRBJ2-7	.	TRBD1	TGCGCCAGCAGCTCCACACCCCGGGACAGGGGAGGCGAGCAGTACTTC	CASSSTPRDRGGEQYF
TRBV6-1	TRBJ2-5	few	TRBD2	TGTGCCAGCAGTGACGGATCTTTCTGGACTAGCGGGAGGTTAGAGACCCAGTACTTC	CASSDGSFWTSGRLETQYF
TRBV14	TRBJ2-1	.	TRBD2	TGTGCCAGCAGTATACCTGCCGGGACTAGCGGTCCAGAGCAGTTCTTC	CASSIPAGTSGPEQFF
TRBV2	TRBJ1-5	.	TRBD1	TGTGCCAGCAGGGTAGACAGGGGAGGGAGTCAGCCCCAGCATTTT	CASRVDRGGSQPQHF
TRBV5-6	TRBJ2-7	few	.	TGTGCCAGCAGCTTGGCTGGGGGCGGGTACGAGCAGTACTTC	CASSLAGGGYEQYF
TRBV7-2	TRBJ2-2	.	TRBD1	TGTGCCAGCAGCTCAGGGGGAATTGGCACCGGGGAGCTGTTTTTT	CASSSGGIGTGELFF
TRBV7-3	TRBJ1-1	.	.	TGTGCCAGCAGCTCCCCTGGGGGGGAAGCTTTCTTT	CASSSPGGEAFF
TRBV6-2/TRBV6-3	TRBJ1-5	.	.	TGTGCCAGCAACCCCGGTTGGGCGAGGGTGTATAGCAATCAGCCCCAGCATTTT	CASNPGWARVYSNQPQHF
TRBV7-9	TRBJ1-2	.	TRBD1	TGTGCCAGCAGCCAGGGGGCAGGGCGGGCCTATGGCTACACCTTC	CASSQGAGRAYGYTF
TRBV7-2	TRBJ2-5	.	TRBD2	TGTGCCAGCAGCTTGCTAGCGGGAGGGGAGACCCAGTACTTC	CASSLLAGGETQYF
TRBV28	TRBJ2-7	once	TRBD2	TGTGCCACTGAACTAGCGGGAGGAAGCCCGACCTCCTACGAGCAGTACTTC	CATELAGGSPTSYEQYF
TRBV3-1/TRBV3-2	TRBJ2-7	.	.	TGTGCCAGCAGCCAAGGGTCACCAGTCTACGAGCAGTACTTC	CASSQGSPVYEQYF
TRBV6-5	TRBJ2-7	.	TRBD1	TGTGCCAGCAGTTACGGGTCAGGGGGCGAGTACGAGCAGTACTTC	CASSYGSGGEYEQYF
TRBV28	TRBJ1-6	.	.	TGTGCCAGCAGTTTTTCCGGGGAGGGTGCGGATTTTAGATCACCCCTCCACTTT	CASSFSGEGADFRSPLHF
TRBV12-3/TRBV12-4	TRBJ2-7	.	.	TGTGCCAGCAGTCTGACAGACTTATACGAGCAGTACTTC	CASSLTDLYEQYF
TRBV7-6	TRBJ2-5	.	TRBD1	TGTGCCAGCAGCTTCACCGGGACAGGATCTGGGACCCAGTACTTC	CASSFTGTGSGTQYF
TRBV27	TRBJ1-1	.	TRBD1	TGTGCCAGCAGCTTACGACAGGGGAACACTGAAGCTTTCTTT	CASSLRQGNTEAFF
TRBV2	TRBJ1-4	.	.	TGTGCCAGCAGTGTCTCTAACAGTGGAAAACTGTTTTTT	CASSVSNSGKLFF
TRBV7-9	TRBJ1-1	.	.	TGTGCCAGCAGCTTAATAAGGGGCACGGACACTGAAGCTTTCTTT	CASSLIRGTDTEAFF
TRBV3-1/TRBV3-2	TRBJ2-3	once	TRBD1	TGTGCCAGCAGTGAGCGGACAGGGCCAGATACGCAGTATTTT	CASSERTGPDTQYF
TRBV6-5	TRBJ1-1	once	.	TGTGCCAGCAGTTTTTCTAACCACCCGAACACTGAAGCTTTCTTT	CASSFSNHPNTEAFF
TRBV5-1	TRBJ2-1	.	TRBD1	TGCGCCAGCAGCCTCGGACAGGGACCTCACAATGAGCAGTTCTTC	CASSLGQGPHNEQFF
TRBV19	TRBJ1-2	.	.	TGTGCCAGTAGTGTCAGACAGAGGAGCTATGGCTACACCTTC	CASSVRQRSYGYTF
TRBV20-1	TRBJ2-3	.	TRBD2	TGCAGTGCTAGTCCGGCGGGGGGGAACACAGATACGCAGTATTTT	CSASPAGGNTDTQYF
TRBV3-1/TRBV3-2	TRBJ2-1	.	TRBD2	TGTGCCAGCACGCCGGGACTAGTCGCCCATGAGCAGTTCTTC	CASTPGLVAHEQFF